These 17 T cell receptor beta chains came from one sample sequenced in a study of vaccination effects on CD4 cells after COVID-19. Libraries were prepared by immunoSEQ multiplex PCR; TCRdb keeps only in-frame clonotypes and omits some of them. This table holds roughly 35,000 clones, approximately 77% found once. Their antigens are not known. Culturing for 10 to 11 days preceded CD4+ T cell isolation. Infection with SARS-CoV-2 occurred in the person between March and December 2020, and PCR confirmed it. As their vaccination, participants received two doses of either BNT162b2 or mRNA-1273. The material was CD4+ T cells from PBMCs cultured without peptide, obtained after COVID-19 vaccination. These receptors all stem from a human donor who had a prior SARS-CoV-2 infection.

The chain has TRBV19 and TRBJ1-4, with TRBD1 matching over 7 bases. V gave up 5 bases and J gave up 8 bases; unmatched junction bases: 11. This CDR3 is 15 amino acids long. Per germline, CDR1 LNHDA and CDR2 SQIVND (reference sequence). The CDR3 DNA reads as TGTGCCAGTAGTCTCACGACAGGGCGGTACGAAAAACTGTTTTTT. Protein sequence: CASSLTTGRYEKLFF.

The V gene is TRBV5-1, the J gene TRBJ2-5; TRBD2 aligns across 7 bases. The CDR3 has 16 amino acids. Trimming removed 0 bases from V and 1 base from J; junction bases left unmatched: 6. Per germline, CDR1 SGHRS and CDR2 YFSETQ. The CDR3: CASSLAVLAVQETQYF. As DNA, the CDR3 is TGCGCCAGCAGCTTGGCCGTCCTAGCGGTCCAAGAGACCCAGTACTTC.

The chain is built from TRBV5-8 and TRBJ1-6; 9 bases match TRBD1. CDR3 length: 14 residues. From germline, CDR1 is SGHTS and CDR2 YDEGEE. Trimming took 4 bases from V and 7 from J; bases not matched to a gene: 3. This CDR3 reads CASSVGQGNSPLHF. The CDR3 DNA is TGTGCCAGCAGCGTGGGACAGGGAAATTCACCCCTCCACTTT.

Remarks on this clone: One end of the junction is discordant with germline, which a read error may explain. The CDR3 nucleotides are TGTGCCAGCAGCTTTAGGCTCCCGCGGGACCTCACATTT. Encoded protein: CASSFRLPRDLTF. This chain uses TRBV7-2 with TRBJ2-3; a possible D gene is TRBD2 (6 bases). This CDR3 is 13 amino acids long. The V gene's germline CDR1 is SGHTA and CDR2 FQGNSA.

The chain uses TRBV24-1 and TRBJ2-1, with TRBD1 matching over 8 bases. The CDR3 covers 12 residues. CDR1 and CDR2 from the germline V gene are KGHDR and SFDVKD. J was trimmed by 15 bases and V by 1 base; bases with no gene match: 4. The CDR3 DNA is TGTGCCACCAGTGATTTCAGGGGGCGACGGTTCTTC. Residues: CATSDFRGRRFF.

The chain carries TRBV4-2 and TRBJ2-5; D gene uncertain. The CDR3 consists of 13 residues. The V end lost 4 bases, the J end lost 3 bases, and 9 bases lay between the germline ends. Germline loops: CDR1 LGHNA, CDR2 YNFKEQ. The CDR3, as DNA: TGTGCCAGCAGCCTTCGGACCGAAGAGACCCAGTACTTC. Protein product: CASSLRTEETQYF.

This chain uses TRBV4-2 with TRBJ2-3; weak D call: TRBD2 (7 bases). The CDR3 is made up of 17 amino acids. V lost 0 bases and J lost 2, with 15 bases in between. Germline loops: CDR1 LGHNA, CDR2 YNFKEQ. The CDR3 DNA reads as TGTGCCAGCAGCCAAGAGTCCCGGGGGGCAAACACAGATACGCAGTATTTT. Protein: CASSQESRGANTDTQYF.

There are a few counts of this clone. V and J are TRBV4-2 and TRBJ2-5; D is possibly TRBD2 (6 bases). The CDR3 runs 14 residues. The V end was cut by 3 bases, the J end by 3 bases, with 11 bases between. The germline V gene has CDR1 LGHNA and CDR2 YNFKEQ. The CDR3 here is CASSHRGIEETQYF. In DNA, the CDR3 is TGTGCCAGCAGCCACCGGGGGATAGAAGAGACCCAGTACTTC.

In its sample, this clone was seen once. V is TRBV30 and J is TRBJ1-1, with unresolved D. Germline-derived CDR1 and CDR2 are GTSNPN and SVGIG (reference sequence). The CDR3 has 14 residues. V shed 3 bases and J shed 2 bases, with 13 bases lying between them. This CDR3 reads CAWSDLRVNTEAFF. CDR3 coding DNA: TGTGCCTGGAGCGACCTCCGCGTTAACACTGAAGCTTTCTTT. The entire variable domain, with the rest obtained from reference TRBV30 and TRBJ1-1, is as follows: SQTIHQWPATLVQPVGSPLSLECTVEGTSNPNLYWYRQAAGRGLQLLFYSVGIGQISSEVPQNLSASRPQDRQFILSSKKLLLSDSGFYLCAWSDLRVNTEAFFGQGTRLTVV.

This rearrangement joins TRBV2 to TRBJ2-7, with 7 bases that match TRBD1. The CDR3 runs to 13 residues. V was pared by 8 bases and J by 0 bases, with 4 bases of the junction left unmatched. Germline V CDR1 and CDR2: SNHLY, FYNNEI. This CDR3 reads CASGGDSSYEQYF. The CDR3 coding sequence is TGTGCCAGCGGTGGGGACAGCTCCTACGAGCAGTACTTC.

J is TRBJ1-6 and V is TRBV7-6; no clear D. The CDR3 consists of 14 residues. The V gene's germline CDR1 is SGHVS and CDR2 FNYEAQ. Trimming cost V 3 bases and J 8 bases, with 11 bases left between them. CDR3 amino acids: CASSFSGVDSPLHF. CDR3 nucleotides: TGTGCCAGCAGCTTTTCCGGGGTGGATTCACCCCTCCACTTT.

The CDR3 is CASSQTSLASETQYF. CDR3 bases: TGTGCCAGCAGCCAGACTAGCTTGGCGTCAGAGACCCAGTACTTC. This sequence joins TRBV4-2 and TRBJ2-5, with 7 nucleotides matching TRBD2. The V gene end was trimmed by 3 bases and the J gene end by 4 bases; junction bases not matched to a gene: 8. The length of the CDR3 is 15 residues. CDR1 LGHNA and CDR2 YNFKEQ come from the germline V gene.

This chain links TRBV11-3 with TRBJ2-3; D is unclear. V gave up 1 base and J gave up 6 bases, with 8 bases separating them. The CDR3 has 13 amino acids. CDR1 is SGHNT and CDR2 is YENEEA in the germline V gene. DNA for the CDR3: TGTGCCAGCAGCTTAGGTGCCTCGGATACGCAGTATTTT. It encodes CASSLGASDTQYF.

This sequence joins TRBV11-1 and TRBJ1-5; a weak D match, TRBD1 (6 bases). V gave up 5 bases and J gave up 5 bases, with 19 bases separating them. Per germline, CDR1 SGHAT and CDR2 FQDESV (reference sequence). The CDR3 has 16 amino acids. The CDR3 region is CASSARDKKNYQPQHF. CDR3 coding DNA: TGTGCCAGCAGCGCCCGGGACAAAAAGAATTATCAGCCCCAGCATTTT.

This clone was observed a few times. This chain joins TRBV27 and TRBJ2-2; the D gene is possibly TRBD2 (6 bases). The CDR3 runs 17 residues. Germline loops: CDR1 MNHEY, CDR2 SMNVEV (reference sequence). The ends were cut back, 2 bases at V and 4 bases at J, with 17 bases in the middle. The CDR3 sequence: CASSLLASVLGTGELFF. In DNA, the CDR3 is TGTGCCAGCAGTTTACTAGCGTCAGTTCTGGGCACCGGGGAGCTGTTTTTT.

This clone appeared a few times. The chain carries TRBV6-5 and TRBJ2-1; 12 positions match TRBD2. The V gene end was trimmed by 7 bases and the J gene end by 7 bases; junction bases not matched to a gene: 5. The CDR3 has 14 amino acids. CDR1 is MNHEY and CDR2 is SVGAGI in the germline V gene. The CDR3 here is CASTSGLAGNEQFF. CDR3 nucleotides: TGTGCCAGCACTTCTGGACTAGCGGGGAATGAGCAGTTCTTC.

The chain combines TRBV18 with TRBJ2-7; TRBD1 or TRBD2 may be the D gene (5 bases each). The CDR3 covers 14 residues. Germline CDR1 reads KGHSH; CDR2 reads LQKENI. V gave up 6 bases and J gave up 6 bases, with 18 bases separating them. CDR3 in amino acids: CASSPPGRFGEQYF. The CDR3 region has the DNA TGTGCCAGCTCGCCTCCGGGACGCTTCGGCGAGCAGTACTTC. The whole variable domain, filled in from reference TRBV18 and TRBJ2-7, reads NAGVMQNPRHLVRRRGQEARLRCSPMKGHSHVYWYRQLPEEGLKFMVYLQKENIIDESGMPKERFSAEFPKEGPSILRIQQVVRGDSAAYFCASSPPGRFGEQYFGPGTRLTVT.